This TCR beta chain was observed in a study of PD-1 blockade in classical Hodgkin lymphoma (dated by TCRdb to 2018 to 2020). Background for the entire study: Nivolumab dosing was 3 mg/kg intravenously every 2 weeks, continuing until either disease progression or unacceptable toxicity. The study used CyTOF and TCR beta sequencing to define a peripheral blood immune signature of response to PD-1 blockade in classical Hodgkin lymphoma. Overall study outcomes, separate from this receptor: Baseline diversity similar to that of newly diagnosed patients was observed in trial patients achieving complete response, whereas significantly lower diversity was observed in partial responders and progressors. A significant rise by C4D1 was seen in CD4+ but not CD8+ TCR diversity (p=0.0027 vs p=0.16), with the rise being most apparent in complete responders (p=0.02). Lower diversity was seen in patients whose nivolumab began less than 1 year after ASCT, and these patients were left out of later analyses so that immune reconstitution would not confound the results. The study covered only a single clinical trial cohort, and the causes of the repertoire differences, possibly disease activity or prior therapy, were still not defined. Newly diagnosed patients were reported to have lower baseline TCR diversity than healthy donors, and relapsed/refractory patients were reported to have lower baseline TCR diversity still.

Genomic DNA was extracted with the Qiagen DNeasy kit from unsorted PBMCs and from negatively selected CD4+ and CD8+ fractions. Using primers that anneal to V and J segments, immunoSEQ multiplex PCR amplified the TCR beta CDR3 regions. A synthetic immune receptor repertoire was used to minimize amplification bias, and any remaining bias was removed computationally after sequencing. Per the authors' processing: Custom Python scripts were used to quantify repertoire diversity as the Shannon entropy index. The unsorted, CD4+ and CD8+ repertoires were each analyzed separately, with the exception of combined analyses, where CD4+ and CD8+ sequences were merged in silico. Clonal expansion was defined as a frequency increase of at least 2-fold after treatment compared with C1D1, and clones undetected at baseline were assigned a pseudocount of 0.5. Singleton clones were defined as clones with 0 or 1 copy at C1D1, and non-singleton clones were defined as clones with 2 or more copies. Clones expanded in unsorted samples were labelled as CD4+, CD8+ or unknown by matching protein sequences in sorted samples from the same patient. Diversity changes from C1D1 to C4D1 were tested in paired samples using Wilcoxon tests. Imported from immuneACCESS, the table was reduced by TCRdb to in-frame sequences with V and J called. These copies leave out some clones; in studies compared against another copy, an unresolved V gene accounts for under half, and the cause of the remainder is not known. V and J calls and clone size are as listed in that table; D and trimming were resolved from the DNA. For this sample there are some 93,000 clones; around 90% appear just once. The leading ten clones occupy over 2.5% of the sample.

Points on this clone: What antigen it recognizes has not been identified. An end of the junction differs from the germline gene, which may be a read error.

In the paper's terms, the time point label means: cycle 1 day 1 (C1D1), immediately before nivolumab initiation. All trial patients had relapsed after autologous stem cell transplantation, with cohorts A, B and C differing in prior brentuximab vedotin exposure. The trial cohort comprised about 60 patients with relapsed/refractory classical Hodgkin lymphoma whose best overall responses were complete response, partial response or progressive disease. Trial patients were treated with single-agent nivolumab in the multi-cohort phase II CheckMate 205 trial. An independent review committee assessed best overall response using the 2007 International Working Group response criteria. Trial PBMCs were collected immediately before nivolumab initiation (C1D1) and during therapy at cycle 2 day 1 and cycle 4 day 1. Peripheral blood was collected in 8 mL Vacutainer Cell Preparation Tubes, from which PBMCs were isolated by centrifugation and then cryopreserved.

The CDR3, cysteine through phenylalanine, is 14 amino acids long. The read is trimmed to its CDR3 DNA, 42 bases read in frame from base 1. Reading the germline V gene gives CDR1 SGHRS and CDR2 YFSETQ. The receptor's source is a human donor with classical Hodgkin lymphoma. Source: peripheral blood mononuclear cells (PBMCs), taken at baseline. The chain is made from TRBV5-1 and TRBJ2-7, with TRBD2 matching 9 junction bases. The CDR3 is CASSLGSGSYEQYF. Read as DNA, the sequence is TGCGCCAGCAGTTTGGGTAGCGGGAGTTACGAGCAGTACTTC. Extended through the reference TRBV5-1 and TRBJ2-7 proteins, this CDR3 yields the full variable domain: KAGVTQTPRYLIKTRGQQVTLSCSPISGHRSVSWYQQTPGQGLQFLFEYFSETQRNKGNFPGRFSGRQFSNSRSEMNVSTLELGDSALYLCASSLGSGSYEQYFGPGTRLTVT.